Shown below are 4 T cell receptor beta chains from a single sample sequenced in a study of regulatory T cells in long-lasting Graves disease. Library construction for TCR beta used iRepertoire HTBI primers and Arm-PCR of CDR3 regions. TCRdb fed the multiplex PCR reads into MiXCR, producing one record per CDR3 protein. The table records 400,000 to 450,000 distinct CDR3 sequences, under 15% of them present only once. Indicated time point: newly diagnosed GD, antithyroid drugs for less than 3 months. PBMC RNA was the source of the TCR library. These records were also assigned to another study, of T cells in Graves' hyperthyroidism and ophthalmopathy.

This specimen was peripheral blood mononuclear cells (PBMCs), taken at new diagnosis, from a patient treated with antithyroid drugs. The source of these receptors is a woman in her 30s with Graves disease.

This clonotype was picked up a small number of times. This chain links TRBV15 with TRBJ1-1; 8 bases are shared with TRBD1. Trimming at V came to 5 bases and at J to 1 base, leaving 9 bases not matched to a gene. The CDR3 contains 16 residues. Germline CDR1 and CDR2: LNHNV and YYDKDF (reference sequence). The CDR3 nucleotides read TGTGCCACCAGCCCGGGACAGGATATGCCGAACACTGAAGCTTTCTTT. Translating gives CATSPGQDMPNTEAFF.

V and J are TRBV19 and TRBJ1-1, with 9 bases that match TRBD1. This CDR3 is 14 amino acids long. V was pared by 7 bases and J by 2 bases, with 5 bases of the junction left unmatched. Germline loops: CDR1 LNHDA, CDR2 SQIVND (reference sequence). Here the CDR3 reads CASTSTGGNTEAFF. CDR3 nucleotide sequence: TGTGCCAGTACCTCGACAGGGGGAAACACTGAAGCTTTCTTT.

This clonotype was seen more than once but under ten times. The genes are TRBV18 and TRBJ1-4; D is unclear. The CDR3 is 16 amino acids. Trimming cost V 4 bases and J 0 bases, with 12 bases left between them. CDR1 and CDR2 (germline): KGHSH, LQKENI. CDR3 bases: TGTGCCAGCTCACAAAATCGGGGTACAACTAATGAAAAACTGTTTTTT. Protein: CASSQNRGTTNEKLFF.

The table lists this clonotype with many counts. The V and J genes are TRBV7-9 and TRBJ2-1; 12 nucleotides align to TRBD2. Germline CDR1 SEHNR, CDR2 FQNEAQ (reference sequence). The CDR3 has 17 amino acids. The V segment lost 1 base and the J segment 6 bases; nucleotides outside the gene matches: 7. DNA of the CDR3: TGTGCCAGCAGCTTAGAGAATGGACTAGCGGGATTCAATGAGCAGTTCTTC. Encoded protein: CASSLENGLAGFNEQFF.